Presented here are 14 T cell receptor beta chains from one specimen sequenced in a study of healthy donors' naive CD4 and CD8 T cells. Each TCR library used approximately 500 ng of total RNA and a linear amplification protocol. Each CDR3 protein is one row after TCRdb ran MiXCR on the reads. Altogether roughly 200,000 distinct CDR3 sequences are present, under 85% being singletons, with the ten largest covering about 2.3%. The specimen was naive CD4+ and CD8+ T cells sorted from blood, pooled from several donors. The receptors were gathered from a pool of human donors in good health; the sample pools cells from several healthy donors.

The V call is TRBV29-1, the J call TRBJ2-6; D is perhaps TRBD2 (5 bases). V shed 6 bases and J shed 0 bases, with 9 bases lying between them. The CDR3 loop spans 14 amino acids. Germline lookup yields CDR1 SQVTM and CDR2 ANQGSEA. CDR3 sequence reads: CSVRGSSGANVLTF. Here the CDR3 DNA reads TGCAGCGTCCGGGGTAGCTCTGGGGCCAACGTCCTGACTTTC.

J is TRBJ1-2 and V is TRBV27; tentative D call: TRBD1 (5 bases). The V gene's germline CDR1 is MNHEY and CDR2 SMNVEV (reference sequence). The CDR3 sequence is 14 residues long. The V gene lost 0 bases and the J gene lost 8 bases, with 13 bases spanning the gap. DNA of the CDR3: TGTGCCAGCAGTTTATCAGGGGTTGAACGGGGCTACACCTTC. Translating it yields CASSLSGVERGYTF.

The sample holds one count of this clonotype. This rearrangement joins TRBV15 to TRBJ1-2; TRBD1 agrees at 9 bases. This CDR3 comprises 15 residues. V shed 8 bases and J 4 bases; nucleotides not matched to a gene: 11. Germline loops: CDR1 LNHNV, CDR2 YYDKDF (reference sequence). CDR3: CATGRTGGALYGYTF. The DNA of the CDR3 is TGTGCCACCGGCCGTACAGGGGGCGCCCTCTATGGCTACACCTTC.

This sequence joins TRBV6-5 and TRBJ1-1; D gene uncertain. V was pared by 2 bases and J by 5 bases, with 15 bases between. This CDR3 is built from 15 residues. CDR1 and CDR2 from the germline V gene are MNHEY and SVGAGI. Here the CDR3 DNA reads TGTGCCAGCAGTTACCTCTCGAGTGGAGGTACTGAAGCTTTCTTT. Encoded protein: CASSYLSSGGTEAFF.

This clonotype came up once. V is TRBV2 and J is TRBJ2-5; 8 nucleotides line up with TRBD2. After removal of 8 bases from V and 4 bases from J, the junction contained 3 bases not matched to a gene. The CDR3 has 12 residues. Per germline, CDR1 SNHLY and CDR2 FYNNEI. The CDR3 reads CASGTRGETQYF. CDR3 sequence (DNA): TGTGCCAGCGGGACTAGGGGAGAGACCCAGTACTTC.

This clonotype was seen a single time. This chain uses TRBV30 with TRBJ1-2; the match to TRBD1 covers 10 bases. V was clipped by 5 bases and J by 7 bases; unmatched bases: 10. The CDR3 consists of 14 residues. The germline gives CDR1 GTSNPN, CDR2 SVGIG (reference sequence). The CDR3 region is CAWATGTGVSGYTF. The DNA for the CDR3 is TGTGCCTGGGCAACCGGGACAGGGGTTAGTGGCTACACCTTC.

The table lists this clonotype with a count of one. J is TRBJ2-7 and V is TRBV6-5, with D possibly being TRBD2 (6 bases). CDR3 length: 14 residues. Germline lookup yields CDR1 MNHEY and CDR2 SVGAGI. V was cut by 6 bases and J by 3 bases, with 15 bases left in between. The CDR3 nucleotides are TGTGCCAGCAGCCCACTAGCCGGATTCTACGAGCAGTACTTC. Translation: CASSPLAGFYEQYF.

This clonotype was seen just once. In DNA, the CDR3 is TGTGCCAGCAGCCCAAATGGCTACGAGCAGTACTTC. Amino acids: CASSPNGYEQYF. The rearrangement links TRBV6-5 to TRBJ2-7; D remains ambiguous. CDR3 length: 12 residues. Germline V lookup: CDR1 MNHEY, CDR2 SVGAGI. The V end lost 6 bases, the J end lost 3 bases, and 9 bases lay between the germline ends.

The gene calls are TRBV29-1 and TRBJ1-2; 7 bases line up with TRBD1. Trimming cost V 5 bases and J 8 bases; bases outside gene matches: 5. The CDR3 runs 11 residues. Per the germline V gene, CDR1 is SQVTM and CDR2 is ANQGSEA. CDR3 residues: CSVSGTAGYTF. The CDR3 nucleotides read TGCAGCGTTAGTGGGACAGCCGGCTACACCTTC.

The J gene is TRBJ1-1, the V gene TRBV12-3 or TRBV12-4, with 8 bases matching TRBD1. The CDR3 length is 15 residues. V lost 5 bases, J lost 0 bases, and 5 bases stayed unmatched. CDR3 sequence reads: CASSTGQGMNTEAFF. For the CDR3, the DNA is TGTGCCAGCAGTACAGGACAGGGAATGAACACTGAAGCTTTCTTT.

The genes are TRBV29-1 and TRBJ2-7; 12 nucleotides align to TRBD1. V shed 3 bases, J shed 6 bases, and the junction held 3 bases outside the gene matches. The CDR3 consists of 13 residues. CDR1 and CDR2 from the germline V gene are SQVTM and ANQGSEA. CDR3 nucleotide sequence: TGCAGCGTTGAGTGGGACAGGGGGCGCGAGCAGTACTTC. Its translation is CSVEWDRGREQYF.

J is TRBJ2-3 and V is TRBV5-7; TRBD2 is a possible D gene (6 bases). TRBV5-7 has ORF status, its function being uncertain. V lost 3 bases and J lost 5, with 16 bases in between. This CDR3 contains 15 residues. The CDR3 coding sequence is TGTGCCAGCAGCTGGGGGACTGCGAGCGGAGATACGCAGTATTTT. The encoded protein is CASSWGTASGDTQYF.

J is TRBJ2-7 and V is TRBV11-2; the D call may be TRBD1 or TRBD2 (5 bases each). With 0 bases removed from V and 8 bases from J, the gap between germline ends came to 5 bases. Germline V gene sequence: CDR1 SGHAT, CDR2 FQNNGV. This CDR3 comprises 11 residues. The CDR3 nucleotides read TGTGCCAGCAGCTTAGAGGGACAGCAGTACTTC. Its protein product is CASSLEGQQYF.

This clonotype was recorded a few times. The chain combines TRBV10-3 with TRBJ2-1, with 11 nucleotides matching TRBD2. V was clipped by 4 bases and J by 4 bases; unmatched bases: 3. The CDR3 loop spans 15 amino acids. Germline lookup yields CDR1 ENHRY and CDR2 SYGVKD. CDR3 nucleotides: TGTGCCATCAGTGGAGGGACTAGCGGTTACAATGAGCAGTTCTTC. Protein sequence: CAISGGTSGYNEQFF.